Listed below are T cell receptor beta chains from one sample, sequenced in a study of blood T cell repertoires in COVID-19. The protocol was immunoSEQ multiplex PCR, while the TCRdb copy is restricted to in-frame clones and leaves out a portion. Found here are 330,000 or so clones, 88% of them singletons; the top ten hold over 0.9%. The material sequenced was PBMCs or T cells enriched from blood (not recorded which). These TCRs come from a woman in her thirties who had been exposed to COVID-19. Both conserved end residues are part of each CDR3.

len	j_gene	v_gene	CDR3aa
16	TRBJ2-7	TRBV28	CASPPPGTSGFYEQYF
14	TRBJ2-6	TRBV5-4	CASRPGDGANVLTF
16	TRBJ1-1	TRBV5-1	CASSLAQGGSGTEAFF
15	TRBJ1-1	TRBV6-1	CASSEPPHMGGKAFF
15	TRBJ2-5	TRBV27	CASSLSVRVGETQYF
16	TRBJ1-5	TRBV21-1	CASSTGLGVSNQPQHF
19	TRBJ1-1	TRBV12-5	CASGLAGQGKESVNTEAFF
14	TRBJ2-7	TRBV19	CASRRAGGSYEQYF
15	TRBJ1-6	TRBV19	CASSIGAGGNSPLHF
14	TRBJ1-5	TRBV4-2	CASSQGGGYQPQHF
13	TRBJ2-7	TRBV5-1	CASSRDRASEQYF
16	TRBJ2-6	TRBV10-3	CAISGEANSGANVLTF
15	TRBJ1-6	TRBV5-1	CASTAGGLDNSPLHF
15	TRBJ2-7	TRBV5-4	CASSFRSRGLYEQYF
17	TRBJ1-6	TRBV18	CASQRTGGALDNSPLHF
15	TRBJ2-5	TRBV15	CATSRDGAGPETQYF
14	TRBJ2-7	TRBV5-1	CASNPGLAGNEQYF
15	TRBJ1-5	TRBV6-5	CASSLQDRANQPQHF
13	TRBJ1-5	TRBV2	CASSESGHQPQHF
13	TRBJ1-1	TRBV7-9	CASSLAMVFRAFF
17	TRBJ2-7	TRBV27	CASSLLPSGSGRTEQYF
18	TRBJ2-2	TRBV19	CASRTRTFRVSNTGELFF
18	TRBJ1-5	TRBV18	CASSPFGGAGPAGAPQHF
13	TRBJ2-1	TRBV2	CASILAVSNEQFF
15	TRBJ2-1	TRBV27	CASSYMGGRGNEQFF
12	TRBJ2-7	TRBV5-1	CASSLGDYEQYF
15	TRBJ2-7	TRBV28	CASTGGGVGGYEQYF
14	TRBJ2-7	TRBV3-1/TRBV3-2	CASRPTSGAYEQYF
13	TRBJ1-2	TRBV7-9	CASSPGGSNGYTF
20	TRBJ2-1	TRBV24-1	CATSETRELAGGPLYNEQFF
14	TRBJ2-4	TRBV6-5	CASSPDRAVNIQYF
19	TRBJ2-3	TRBV5-1	CASSLRQGPPALSTDTQYF
16	TRBJ2-5	TRBV21-1	CASSDTSGTGEETQYF
16	TRBJ2-4	TRBV28	CASSFYGGAAKNIQYF
17	TRBJ2-7	TRBV23-1	CASSRPMLAGIPYEQYF
15	TRBJ1-2	TRBV5-1	CASSLGQGDLYGYTF
15	TRBJ1-6	TRBV11-2	CASSRRQGDNSPLHF
21	TRBJ2-3	TRBV4-2	CASSHDRRTSGSPPGTDTQYF
16	TRBJ2-3	TRBV5-1	CASSLEGTAFGDTQYF
13	TRBJ1-1	TRBV24-1	CATSDATGIEAFF
11	TRBJ2-7	TRBV10-3	CAISHSYEQYF
13	TRBJ2-2	TRBV6-5	CASRGGNTGELFF
15	TRBJ2-7	TRBV28	CASRPTGTGRIEQYF
14	TRBJ2-7	TRBV11-2	CASSLTGGIDEQYF
16	TRBJ1-4	TRBV27	CASSLTSGTGNEKLFF
13	TRBJ1-2	TRBV6-5	CASNSGQGEGYTF
16	TRBJ2-1	TRBV5-8	CASSLGLSADPNEQFF
14	TRBJ1-6	TRBV10-3	CAISVGQGESPLHF
15	TRBJ1-5	TRBV7-6	CASSLGSRSNQPQHF
13	TRBJ1-1	TRBV11-3	CASSFQGDTEAFF
15	TRBJ1-6	TRBV7-6	CASSFGTGGDSPLHF
14	TRBJ1-2	TRBV18	CASSPRKGALGYTF
16	TRBJ2-7	TRBV4-2	CASSQLAGESSYEQYF
14	TRBJ2-5	TRBV29-1	CSVRLAGPQETQYF
15	TRBJ2-2	TRBV24-1	CATSDLRTVSGELFF
14	TRBJ2-7	TRBV28	CASRIAGERDEQYF
13	TRBJ1-2	TRBV28	CASTTGFLYGYTF
15	TRBJ1-3	TRBV29-1	CSVVLGELGGNTIYF
16	TRBJ2-7	TRBV19	CASSINLPRGGTEQYF